This T cell receptor (beta chain) was captured by sequencing in a study of post-analysis software for immune sequencing data. In the study overall: Clinical courses comprised relapsing-remitting, secondary progressive and progressive-relapsing multiple sclerosis. Broader study findings: TRBV5-6, TRBV5-1 and TRBV20-1 belonged to a set of roughly 5 TRBV segments that were more frequent in patients than controls.

The TCR beta cDNA libraries carried unique molecular identifiers. Yield was roughly 0.5 million cDNA molecules from roughly 1 to 10 million T cells. TCRdb re-called the PCR reads through MiXCR, storing one row per CDR3 protein. The table records about 540,000 distinct CDR3 sequences, 30% to 40% of them present only once. The CDR3 runs to 16 residues. J lost 2 bases, V lost 0 bases, and 4 bases had no gene match. Germline assignment: CDR1 SGHTA and CDR2 FQGNSA. This clonotype has just a few counts. Its antigen is unidentified. This TCR was sampled from a girl between 2 and 17 years old with multiple sclerosis. The chain carries TRBV7-2 and TRBJ2-5; TRBD2 aligns across 9 bases. Sequencing used blood. The CDR3 loop is CASSLAVAGGQETQYF. The CDR3 DNA is TGTGCCAGCAGCTTAGCGGTGGCGGGGGGGCAAGAGACCCAGTACTTC.